This paragraph reports one TCR beta chain. The antigen remains unidentified. Measured with immunoSEQ multiplex PCR; TCRdb has only the in-frame clones, and not every one. The data show some 150,000 clones, approximately 80% seen once. The sample originates from a study of cytotoxic CD8 clonotypes in ibrutinib-treated CLL. Study-wide background: After median around six years, roughly 14 stayed in remission, some twelve progressed; responses approximately 24 partial, 2 complete.

The CDR3 totals 15 residues. Trimming removed 4 bases at V and 3 bases at J, with 16 bases between. Looked up from germline, CDR1 is SGHDN and CDR2 is FVKESK. General study findings and limits: Clonality increased with ibrutinib response but returned toward baseline at progression. T-cell clonality at baseline went above that of age-matched healthy donors and rose and fell with circulating CD8+ T-cell counts. A difference in sampling times existed between sustained-remission and progressing patients.

The TCR comes from a human donor with chronic lymphocytic leukemia. This chain links TRBV14 with TRBJ2-7; no definite D call. The sample was PBMCs, taken after 36 months of ibrutinib treatment. The CDR3 protein is CASSPLLGGVYEQYF. CDR3 nucleotides: TGTGCCAGCAGCCCCCTCCTCGGCGGCGTCTACGAGCAGTACTTC.